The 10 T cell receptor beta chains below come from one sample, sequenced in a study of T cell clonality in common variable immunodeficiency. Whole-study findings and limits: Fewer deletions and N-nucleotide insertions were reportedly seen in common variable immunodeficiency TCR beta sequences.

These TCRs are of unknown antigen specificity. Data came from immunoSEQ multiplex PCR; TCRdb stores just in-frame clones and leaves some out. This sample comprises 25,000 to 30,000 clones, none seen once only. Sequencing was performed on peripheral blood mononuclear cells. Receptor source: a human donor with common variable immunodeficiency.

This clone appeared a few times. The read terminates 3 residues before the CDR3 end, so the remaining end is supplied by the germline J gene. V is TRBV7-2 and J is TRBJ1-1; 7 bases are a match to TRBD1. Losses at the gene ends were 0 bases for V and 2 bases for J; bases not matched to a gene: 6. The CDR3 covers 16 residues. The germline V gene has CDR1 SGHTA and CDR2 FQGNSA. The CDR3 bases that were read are TGTGCCAGCAGCTTAGCAGGGGGCGGGTATAACACTGAA. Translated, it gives CASSLAGGGYNTE. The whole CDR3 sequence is CASSLAGGGYNTEAFF.

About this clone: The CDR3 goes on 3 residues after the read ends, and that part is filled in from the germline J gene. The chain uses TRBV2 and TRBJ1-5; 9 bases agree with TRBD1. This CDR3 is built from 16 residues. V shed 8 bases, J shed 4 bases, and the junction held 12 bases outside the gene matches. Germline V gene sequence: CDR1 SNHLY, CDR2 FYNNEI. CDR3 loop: CASGGDRERNNQPQHF. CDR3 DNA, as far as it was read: TGTGCCAGCGGTGGGGACAGGGAAAGGAATAATCAGCCC. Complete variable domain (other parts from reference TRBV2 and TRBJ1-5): EPEVTQTPSHQVTQMGQEVILRCVPISNHLYFYWYRQILGQKVEFLVSFYNNEISEKSEIFDDQFSVERPDGSNFTLKIRSTKLEDSAMYFCASGGDRERNNQPQHFGDGTRLSIL.

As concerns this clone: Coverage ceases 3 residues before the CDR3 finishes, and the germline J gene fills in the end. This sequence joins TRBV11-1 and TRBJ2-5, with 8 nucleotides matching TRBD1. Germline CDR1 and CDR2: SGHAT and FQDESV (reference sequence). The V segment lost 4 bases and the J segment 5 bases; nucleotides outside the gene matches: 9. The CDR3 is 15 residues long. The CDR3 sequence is CASSSRTGLIETQYF. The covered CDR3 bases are TGTGCCAGCAGCTCCCGGACAGGGCTAATTGAGACC.

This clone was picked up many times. The CDR3 spells CASSPSAGLGYTF. The covered CDR3 bases are TGTGCCAGTAGTCCCTCGGCAGGCCTTGGC. This chain connects TRBV19 to TRBJ1-2, with D unclear. The CDR3 goes on 3 residues after the read ends, and that part is filled in from the germline J gene. The CDR3 length is 13 residues. Trimming left V 5 bases short and J 7 bases short, with 14 bases between. From germline, CDR1 is LNHDA and CDR2 SQIVND (reference sequence).

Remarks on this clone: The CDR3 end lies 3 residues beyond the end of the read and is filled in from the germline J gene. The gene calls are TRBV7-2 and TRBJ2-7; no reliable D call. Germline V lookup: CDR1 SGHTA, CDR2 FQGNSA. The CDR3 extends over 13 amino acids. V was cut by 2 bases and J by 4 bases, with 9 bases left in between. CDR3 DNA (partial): TGTGCCAGCAGCTTATCCCTATCTTACGAG. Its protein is CASSLSLSYE. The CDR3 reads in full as CASSLSLSYEQYF.

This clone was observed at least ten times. CDR3 sequence: CATRTGATQETQYF. The CDR3 bases that were read are TGTGCCACTAGGACAGGGGCAACCCAAGAGACC. This chain uses TRBV5-4 with TRBJ2-5, with 9 bases matching TRBD1. The read is 3 residues too short to cover the CDR3 end, so that end is filled in from the germline J gene. The CDR3 consists of 14 residues. Per the germline V gene, CDR1 is SGHNT and CDR2 is YYREEE (reference sequence). The V gene end was trimmed by 9 bases and the J gene end by 1 base; junction bases not matched to a gene: 7.

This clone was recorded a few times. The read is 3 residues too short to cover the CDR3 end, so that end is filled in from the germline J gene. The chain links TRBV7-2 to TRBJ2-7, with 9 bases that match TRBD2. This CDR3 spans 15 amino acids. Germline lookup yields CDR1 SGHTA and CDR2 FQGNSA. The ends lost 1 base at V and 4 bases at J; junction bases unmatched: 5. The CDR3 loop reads CASSLVSSGEYEQYF. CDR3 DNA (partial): TGTGCCAGCAGCTTAGTCTCTAGCGGGGAGTACGAG. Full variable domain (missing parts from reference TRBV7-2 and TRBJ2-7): GAGVSQSPSNKVTEKGKDVELRCDPISGHTALYWYRQSLGQGLEFLIYFQGNSAPDKSGLPSDRFSAERTGGSVSTLTIQRTQQEDSAVYLCASSLVSSGEYEQYFGPGTRLTVT.

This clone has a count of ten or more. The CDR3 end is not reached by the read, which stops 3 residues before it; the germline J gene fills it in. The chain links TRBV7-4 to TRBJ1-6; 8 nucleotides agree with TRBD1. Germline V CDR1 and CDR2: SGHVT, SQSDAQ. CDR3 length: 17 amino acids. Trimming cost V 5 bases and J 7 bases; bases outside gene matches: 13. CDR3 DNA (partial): TGTGCCAGCAGCCTCAGCAGACAGGGGAGTCGGAATTCACCC. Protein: CASSLSRQGSRNSP. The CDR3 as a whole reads CASSLSRQGSRNSPLHF.

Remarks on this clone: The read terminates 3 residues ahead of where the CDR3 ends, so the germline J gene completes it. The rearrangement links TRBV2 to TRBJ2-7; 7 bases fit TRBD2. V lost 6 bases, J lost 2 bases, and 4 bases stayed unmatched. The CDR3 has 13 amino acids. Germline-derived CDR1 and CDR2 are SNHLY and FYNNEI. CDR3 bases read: TGTGCCAGCAGGCCGGGGGGTCCCTACGAG. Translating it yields CASRPGGPYE. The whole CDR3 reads CASRPGGPYEQYF.

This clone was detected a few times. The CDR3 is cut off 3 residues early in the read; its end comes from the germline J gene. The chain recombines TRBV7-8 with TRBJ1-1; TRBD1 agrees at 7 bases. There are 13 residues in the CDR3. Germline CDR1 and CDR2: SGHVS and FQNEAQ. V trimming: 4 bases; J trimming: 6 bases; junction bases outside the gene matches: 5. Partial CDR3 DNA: TGTGCCAGCAGCTACGACAGGGCCTCTGAA. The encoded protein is CASSYDRASE. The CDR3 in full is CASSYDRASEAFF. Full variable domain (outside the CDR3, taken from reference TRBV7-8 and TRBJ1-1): GAGVSQSPRYKVAKRGQDVALRCDPISGHVSLFWYQQALGQGPEFLTYFQNEAQLDKSGLPSDRFFAERPEGSVSTLKIQRTQQEDSAVYLCASSYDRASEAFFGQGTRLTVV.